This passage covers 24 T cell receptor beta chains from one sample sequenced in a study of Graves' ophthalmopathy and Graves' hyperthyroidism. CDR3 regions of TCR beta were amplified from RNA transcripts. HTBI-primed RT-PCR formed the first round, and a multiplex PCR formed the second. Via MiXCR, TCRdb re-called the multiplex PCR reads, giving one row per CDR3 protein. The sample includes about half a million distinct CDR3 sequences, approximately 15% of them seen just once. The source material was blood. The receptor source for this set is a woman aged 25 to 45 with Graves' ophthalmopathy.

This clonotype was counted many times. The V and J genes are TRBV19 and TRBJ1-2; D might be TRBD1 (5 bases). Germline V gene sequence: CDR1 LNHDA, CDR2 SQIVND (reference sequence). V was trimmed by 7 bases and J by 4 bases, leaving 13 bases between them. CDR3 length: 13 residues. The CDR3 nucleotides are TGTGCCAGTAAGACAGTTCCTGGCTATGGCTACACCTTC. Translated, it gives CASKTVPGYGYTF. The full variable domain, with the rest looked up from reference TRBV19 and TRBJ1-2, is DGGITQSPKYLFRKEGQNVTLSCEQNLNHDAMYWYRQDPGQGLRLIYYSQIVNDFQKGDIAEGYSVSREKKESFPLTVTSAQKNPTAFYLCASKTVPGYGYTFGSGTRLTVV.

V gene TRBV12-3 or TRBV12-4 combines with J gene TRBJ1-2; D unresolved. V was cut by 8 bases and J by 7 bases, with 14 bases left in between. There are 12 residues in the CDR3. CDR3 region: CASASWAGGYTF. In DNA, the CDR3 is TGTGCCAGCGCATCATGGGCCGGTGGCTACACCTTC.

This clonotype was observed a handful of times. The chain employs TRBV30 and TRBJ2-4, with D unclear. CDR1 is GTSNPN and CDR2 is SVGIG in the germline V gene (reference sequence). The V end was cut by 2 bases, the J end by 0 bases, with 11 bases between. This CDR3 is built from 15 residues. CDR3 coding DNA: TGTGCCTGGAGTTTGGGGATTGGAGCCAAAAACATTCAGTACTTC. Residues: CAWSLGIGAKNIQYF.

The CDR3 reads CASTYNFGQGGYEQYF. The CDR3 region has the DNA TGTGCCAGCACGTACAACTTCGGACAGGGAGGCTACGAGCAGTACTTC. The V gene is TRBV6-1, the J gene TRBJ2-7, with 8 bases fitting TRBD1. CDR1 is MNHNS, CDR2 SASEGT, per germline. CDR3 length: 16 residues. The ends lost 7 bases at V and 3 bases at J; junction bases unmatched: 14.

CDR3 in DNA: TGTGCCAGCAGCCCCCCACAGGTCCAGAACACTGAAGCTTTCTTT. Residues: CASSPPQVQNTEAFF. The rearrangement links TRBV7-8 to TRBJ1-1; weak D call: TRBD1 (5 bases). Germline CDR1 is SGHVS and CDR2 is FQNEAQ. This CDR3 has 15 residues. Trimming removed 5 bases from V and 1 base from J, with 14 bases in between.

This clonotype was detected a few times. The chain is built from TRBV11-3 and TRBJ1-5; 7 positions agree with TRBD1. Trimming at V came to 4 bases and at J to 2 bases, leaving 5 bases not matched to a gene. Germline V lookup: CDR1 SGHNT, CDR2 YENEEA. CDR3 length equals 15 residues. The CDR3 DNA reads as TGTGCCAGCAGCTCCACAGGGGCTCGCAATCAGCCCCAGCATTTT. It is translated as CASSSTGARNQPQHF.

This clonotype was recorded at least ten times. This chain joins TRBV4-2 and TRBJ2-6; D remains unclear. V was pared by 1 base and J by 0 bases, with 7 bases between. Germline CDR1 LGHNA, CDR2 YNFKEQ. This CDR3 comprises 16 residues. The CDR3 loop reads CASSQVGRSGANVLTF. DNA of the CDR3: TGTGCCAGCAGCCAAGTCGGACGCTCTGGGGCCAACGTCCTGACTTTC.

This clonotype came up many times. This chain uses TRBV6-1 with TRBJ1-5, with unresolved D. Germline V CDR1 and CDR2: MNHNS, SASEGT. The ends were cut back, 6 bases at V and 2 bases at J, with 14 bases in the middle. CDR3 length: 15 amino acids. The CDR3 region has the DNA TGTGCCAGCAGCAAGACGGGTGGGGGCAATCAGCCCCAGCATTTT. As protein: CASSKTGGGNQPQHF.

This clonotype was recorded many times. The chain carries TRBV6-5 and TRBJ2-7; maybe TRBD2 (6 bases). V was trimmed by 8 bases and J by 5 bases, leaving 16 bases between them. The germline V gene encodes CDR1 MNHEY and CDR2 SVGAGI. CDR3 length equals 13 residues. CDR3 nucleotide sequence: TGTGCCAGCGTTAGTCTAGCGAACAACGAGCAGTACTTC. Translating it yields CASVSLANNEQYF.

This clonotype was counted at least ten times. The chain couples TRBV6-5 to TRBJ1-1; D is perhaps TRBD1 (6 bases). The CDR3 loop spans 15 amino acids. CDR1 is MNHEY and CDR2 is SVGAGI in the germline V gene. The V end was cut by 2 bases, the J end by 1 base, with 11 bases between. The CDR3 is CASSYQRGKNTEAFF. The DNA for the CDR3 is TGTGCCAGCAGTTACCAGAGGGGGAAGAACACTGAAGCTTTCTTT.

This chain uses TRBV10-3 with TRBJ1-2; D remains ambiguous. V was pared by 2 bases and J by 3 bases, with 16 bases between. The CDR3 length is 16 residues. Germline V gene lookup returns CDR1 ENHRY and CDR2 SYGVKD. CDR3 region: CAISEAGRGSDYGYTF. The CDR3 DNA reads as TGTGCCATCAGTGAGGCCGGCCGGGGAAGTGACTATGGCTACACCTTC.

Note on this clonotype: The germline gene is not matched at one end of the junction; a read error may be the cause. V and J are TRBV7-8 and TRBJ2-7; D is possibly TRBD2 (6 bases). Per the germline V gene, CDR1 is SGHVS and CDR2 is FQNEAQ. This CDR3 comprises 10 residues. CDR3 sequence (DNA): TGTGCCAGCAGCGACCGGGACTGGCACTTC. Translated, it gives CASSDRDWHF.

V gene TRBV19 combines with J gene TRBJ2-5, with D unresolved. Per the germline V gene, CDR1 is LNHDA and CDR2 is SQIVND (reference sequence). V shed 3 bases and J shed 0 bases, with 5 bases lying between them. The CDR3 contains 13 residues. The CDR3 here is CASSIDHQETQYF. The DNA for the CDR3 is TGTGCCAGTAGTATTGACCACCAAGAGACCCAGTACTTC.

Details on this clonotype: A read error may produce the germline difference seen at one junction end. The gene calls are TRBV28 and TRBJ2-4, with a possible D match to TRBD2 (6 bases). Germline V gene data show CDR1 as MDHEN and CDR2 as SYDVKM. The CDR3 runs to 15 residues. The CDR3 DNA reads TGTGCCAGCACTACAGGTTTACTAGCCAAAAACATTAAGTACTTC. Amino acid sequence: CASTTGLLAKNIKYF.

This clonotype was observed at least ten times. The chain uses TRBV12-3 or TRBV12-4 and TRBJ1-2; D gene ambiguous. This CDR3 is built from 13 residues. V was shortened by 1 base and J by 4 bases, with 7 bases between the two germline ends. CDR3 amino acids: CASSLGEIYGYTF. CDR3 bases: TGTGCCAGCAGTTTAGGGGAGATCTATGGCTACACCTTC.

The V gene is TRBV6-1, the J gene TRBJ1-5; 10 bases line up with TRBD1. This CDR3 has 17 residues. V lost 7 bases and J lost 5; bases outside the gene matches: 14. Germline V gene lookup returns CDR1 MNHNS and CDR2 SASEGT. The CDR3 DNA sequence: TGTGCCAGCAACCGGGACAGGGGATTTGCAGTACATCAGCCCCAGCATTTT. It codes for CASNRDRGFAVHQPQHF.

CDR3 protein: CASSREALAGGVEQYF. The CDR3 DNA reads TGTGCCAGCAGCCGAGAGGCACTAGCGGGAGGGGTCGAGCAGTACTTC. The chain combines TRBV28 with TRBJ2-7; TRBD2 aligns across 13 bases. The trim removed 6 bases at V and 6 bases at J, leaving 11 bases unmatched. This CDR3 comprises 16 residues. The germline CDR1 and CDR2 sequences are MDHEN and SYDVKM.

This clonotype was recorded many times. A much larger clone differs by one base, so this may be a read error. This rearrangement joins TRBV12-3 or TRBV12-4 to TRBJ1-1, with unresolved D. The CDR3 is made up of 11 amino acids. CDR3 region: CVSSFYTEAFF. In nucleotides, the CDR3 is TGTGTCAGCAGTTTTTACACTGAAGCTTTCTTT.

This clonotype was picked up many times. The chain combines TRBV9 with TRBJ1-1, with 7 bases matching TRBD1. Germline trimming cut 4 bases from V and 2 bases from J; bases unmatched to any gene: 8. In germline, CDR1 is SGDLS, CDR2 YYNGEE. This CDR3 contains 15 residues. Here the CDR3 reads CASSPGGLLNTEAFF. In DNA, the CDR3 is TGTGCCAGCAGCCCAGGGGGGCTGCTAAACACTGAAGCTTTCTTT.

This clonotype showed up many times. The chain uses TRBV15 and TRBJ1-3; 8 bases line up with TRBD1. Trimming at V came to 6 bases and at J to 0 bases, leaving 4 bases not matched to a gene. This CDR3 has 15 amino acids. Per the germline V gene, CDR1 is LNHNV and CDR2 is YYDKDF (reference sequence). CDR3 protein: CATRTGDFSGNTIYF. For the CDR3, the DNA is TGTGCCACCAGGACAGGGGACTTCTCTGGAAACACCATATATTTT.

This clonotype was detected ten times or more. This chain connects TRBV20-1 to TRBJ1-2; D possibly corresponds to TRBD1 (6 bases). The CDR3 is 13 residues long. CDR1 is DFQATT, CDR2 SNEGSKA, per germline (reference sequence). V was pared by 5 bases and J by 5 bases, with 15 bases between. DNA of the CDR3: TGCAGTGCTCTCACAGGGATAAAATATGGCTACACCTTC. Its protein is CSALTGIKYGYTF.

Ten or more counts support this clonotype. The CDR3 spells CASSMSPSYNSPLHF. DNA for the CDR3: TGTGCCAGTAGTATGTCACCCTCCTATAATTCACCCCTCCACTTT. The chain employs TRBV19 and TRBJ1-6, with D unclear. The V end was cut by 3 bases, the J end by 0 bases, with 6 bases between. The V gene's germline CDR1 is LNHDA and CDR2 SQIVND (reference sequence). The CDR3 consists of 15 residues.

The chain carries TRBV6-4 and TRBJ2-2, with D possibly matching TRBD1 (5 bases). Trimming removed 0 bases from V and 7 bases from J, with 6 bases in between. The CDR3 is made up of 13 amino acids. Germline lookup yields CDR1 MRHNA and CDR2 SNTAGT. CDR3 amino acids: CASSDSGVGELFF. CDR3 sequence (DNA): TGTGCCAGCAGTGACTCAGGGGTCGGGGAGCTGTTTTTT.

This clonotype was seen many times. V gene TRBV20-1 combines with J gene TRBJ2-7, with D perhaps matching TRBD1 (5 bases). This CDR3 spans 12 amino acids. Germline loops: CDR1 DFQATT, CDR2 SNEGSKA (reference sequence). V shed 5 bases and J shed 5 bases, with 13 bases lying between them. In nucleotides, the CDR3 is TGCAGTGCTGCAGGGAATTCTAACGAGCAGTACTTC. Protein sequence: CSAAGNSNEQYF.